The text below deals with one T cell receptor (beta chain). Antigen unknown. Time point given: blood 2 weeks post-SBRT. Treatment reported: 15 Gy SBRT to primary tumor, nephrectomy 4 weeks later. This renal cell carcinoma was of the clear cell type. The sample originates from a study of radiation and T cells in renal cell carcinoma. Trimming left V 5 bases short and J 0 bases short, with 11 bases between. This CDR3 comprises 15 residues. Germline V gene lookup returns CDR1 SGHTA and CDR2 FQGNSA. Profiled with immunoSEQ multiplex PCR; TCRdb holds only in-frame clones, not every one. The profile shows 150,000 to 190,000 clones, roughly 86% of them singletons. Regarding the study as a whole: In blood, top tumor clones expanded by 2 weeks, shrinking by 4. No pretreatment tumor biopsies were available for baseline clonotypes.

The sequence was obtained from a woman in her forties or fifties with renal cell carcinoma. The sequenced sample was blood, obtained from a patient whose treatment included radiotherapy and nephrectomy. The rearrangement joins TRBV7-2 to TRBJ1-5; D perhaps matches TRBD1 (6 bases). CDR3 region: CASSQQGNSNQPQHF. The CDR3 DNA reads as TGTGCCAGCAGCCAACAGGGTAATAGCAATCAGCCCCAGCATTTT. Variable domain in full (rest from reference TRBV7-2 and TRBJ1-5): GAGVSQSPSNKVTEKGKDVELRCDPISGHTALYWYRQSLGQGLEFLIYFQGNSAPDKSGLPSDRFSAERTGGSVSTLTIQRTQQEDSAVYLCASSQQGNSNQPQHFGDGTRLSIL.